A single count supports the clone carrying this T cell receptor beta chain. Its antigen remains unidentified. Profiled with immunoSEQ multiplex PCR; TCRdb holds only in-frame clones, not every one. The sample records around 1.5 million clones, around 98% being singletons. The CDR3 spans 14 residues. Germline V CDR1 and CDR2: SGHTA, FQGNSA. J was trimmed by 7 bases and V by 3 bases; bases with no gene match: 6. These data are taken from a study of shared clonotypes between healthy human individuals. Study conclusions and caveats: Only blood was sampled, and tissue TCR repertoires likely differ from blood ones.

This TCR was recovered from a man aged 30-40 years in good health. Material: naive CD4+ T cells sorted from blood. Subset specified: CD45RA+ positively selected. This chain joins TRBV7-2 and TRBJ1-2; 9 bases line up with TRBD1. Here the CDR3 reads CASSFPQGAGGYTF. In DNA form, the CDR3 reads TGTGCCAGCAGCTTCCCACAGGGGGCAGGTGGCTACACCTTC. Looking up the rest from reference TRBV7-2 and TRBJ1-2 gives the full variable domain: GAGVSQSPSNKVTEKGKDVELRCDPISGHTALYWYRQSLGQGLEFLIYFQGNSAPDKSGLPSDRFSAERTGGSVSTLTIQRTQQEDSAVYLCASSFPQGAGGYTFGSGTRLTVV.